Given below is one TCR beta chain in context. Its antigen is unidentified. These data are taken from a study of T cell repertoires in cytomegalovirus infection. Overall study: It was recently identified HLA-C-restricted and well-studied HLA-B-restricted CMV epitopes that the study used. Indications of both CMV infection and matching HLA type were provided by public TCR beta signatures. Study results and caveats: People with CMV and the relevant HLA were identified by cumulative public TCR beta family frequency. HLA-C-restricted CMV clonotypes gave the most frequent clonotype in two of eight donors.

The germline V gene has CDR1 SGHVS and CDR2 FNYEAQ. This CDR3 spans 12 amino acids. Trimming removed 5 bases at V and 5 bases at J, with 7 bases between. TCRdb recomputed calls from the reads with MiXCR, one row per CDR3 protein. The sample includes roughly 220,000 distinct CDR3 sequences, 35% to 40% seen only once; the top ten take about 60%. The source material was CD8+ T cells from cultured PBMCs, sampled from culture after CMV antigen stimulation. The V call is TRBV7-6, the J call TRBJ2-1; D unresolved. The clonotype comes from a human donor in good health (CMV status not recorded). Some clones in this sample may be carry-over from other donors' samples. The CDR3 DNA follows: TGTGCCAGCAGCATCAGCGACAATGAGCAGTTCTTC. Translating gives CASSISDNEQFF.